The 27 T cell receptor beta chains presented below share a single source sample, sequenced in a study of Graves' ophthalmopathy and Graves' hyperthyroidism. Researchers took RNA transcripts and amplified TCR beta CDR3 regions from them. Amplification began with first-round RT-PCR using HTBI primers, then second-round multiplex PCR was performed. TCRdb ran MiXCR on the multiplex PCR reads and lists one entry per CDR3 protein. The sample yields a few hundred thousand distinct CDR3 sequences, about 17% seen once. Input material: peripheral blood. The receptors come from an adult woman with stable Graves' hyperthyroidism.

The chain combines TRBV6-2 or TRBV6-3 with TRBJ1-2; D unresolved. V was cut by 10 bases and J by 4 bases, with 10 bases left in between. The CDR3 has 11 residues. Germline CDR1 reads MNHEY; CDR2 reads SVGEGT. CDR3 nucleotide sequence: TGTGCCACCCGGCTGAGCTATGGCTACACCTTC. Amino acid sequence: CATRLSYGYTF.

With regard to this clonotype: At one boundary the junction diverges from the germline segment, which might be a read error. J is TRBJ1-2 and V is TRBV6-4; 8 nucleotides agree with TRBD1. In germline, CDR1 is MRHNA, CDR2 SNTAGT. The CDR3 has 14 residues. The CDR3 region is CVSSQVLQGEGYTF. DNA of the CDR3: TGTGTCAGCAGCCAAGTCTTACAGGGGGAAGGCTACACCTTC.

This clonotype was detected many times. The rearrangement uses TRBV6-1 and TRBJ2-2; D remains ambiguous. This CDR3 has 17 amino acids. The germline gives CDR1 MNHNS, CDR2 SASEGT. The germline V and J ends were trimmed by 6 bases and 0 bases, with 17 bases remaining between them. As DNA, the CDR3 is TGTGCCAGCAGCCTCCGAGAACAGCTAGCGAACACCGGGGAGCTGTTTTTT. It encodes CASSLREQLANTGELFF.

In its sample, this clonotype was seen many times. The chain is built from TRBV27 and TRBJ2-7, with D tentatively TRBD1 (5 bases). Germline assignment: CDR1 MNHEY and CDR2 SMNVEV (reference sequence). Between the trimmed V and J ends, which lost 0 bases and 1 base, there was a span of 10 bases. The CDR3 runs 15 residues. CDR3 sequence reads: CASSLSAGLSYEQYF. DNA for the CDR3: TGTGCCAGCAGTTTATCCGCAGGGCTGTCCTACGAGCAGTACTTC.

CDR3 amino acids: CSAQSNRVVSNQPQHF. CDR3 coding DNA: TGCAGTGCCCAATCGAACAGGGTAGTGAGCAATCAGCCCCAGCATTTT. V is TRBV20-1 and J is TRBJ1-5; weak D call: TRBD1 (6 bases). V dropped 6 bases and J dropped 1 base, with 19 bases sitting between them. This CDR3 has 16 residues. Germline lookup yields CDR1 DFQATT and CDR2 SNEGSKA (reference sequence).

This clonotype was counted ten times or more. The V and J genes are TRBV4-2 and TRBJ2-5; D call uncertain. This CDR3 has 15 amino acids. Germline assignment: CDR1 LGHNA and CDR2 YNFKEQ. The V end was cut by 0 bases, the J end by 3 bases, with 11 bases between. CDR3: CASSQEGRQEETQYF. DNA for the CDR3: TGTGCCAGCAGCCAAGAAGGTCGTCAGGAAGAGACCCAGTACTTC.

This clonotype was counted at least ten times. Written as DNA, the CDR3 is TGTGCCAGCCGGGACAGGGAAATCGGCACTGAAGCTTTCTTT. Its protein product is CASRDREIGTEAFF. The genes are TRBV6-6 and TRBJ1-1; 9 nucleotides line up with TRBD1. Germline V gene data show CDR1 as MNHNY and CDR2 as SVGAGI (reference sequence). The V and J ends lost 8 bases and 4 bases, in that order; junction bases with no gene match: 8. This CDR3 contains 14 residues.

The CDR3 sequence is CASSQYRVPYEQYF. CDR3 sequence (DNA): TGTGCCAGCTCACAATACAGGGTACCCTACGAGCAGTACTTC. The rearrangement links TRBV18 to TRBJ2-7; tentative D call: TRBD1 (6 bases). CDR1 and CDR2 (germline): KGHSH, LQKENI. CDR3 length equals 14 residues. V lost 4 bases and J 2 bases, leaving 12 bases between the germline ends.

The table lists this clonotype with a few counts. V gene TRBV20-1 combines with J gene TRBJ2-7; 12 bases map to TRBD1. CDR1 is DFQATT and CDR2 is SNEGSKA in the germline V gene (reference sequence). This CDR3 has 15 residues. V lost 5 bases to trimming and J lost 6 bases; unmatched junction nucleotides: 11. CDR3 in amino acids: CSAQPGDRGHSEQYF. The CDR3 bases are TGCAGTGCTCAGCCAGGGGACAGGGGGCATTCCGAGCAGTACTTC.

This clonotype was counted many times. V and J are TRBV12-3 or TRBV12-4 and TRBJ2-5; 9 nucleotides line up with TRBD2. Germline trimming cut 5 bases from V and 1 base from J; bases unmatched to any gene: 5. CDR3 length equals 15 residues. CDR3 coding DNA: TGTGCCAGCAGTCCCGGGACTAGCTCCCAAGAGACCCAGTACTTC. This sequence encodes CASSPGTSSQETQYF.

This clonotype has at least ten counts. The junction differs from germline at one of its ends, possibly a read error. The chain employs TRBV10-3 and TRBJ2-7; 7 nucleotides match TRBD1. Germline V gene lookup returns CDR1 ENHRY and CDR2 SYGVKD. The length of the CDR3 is 13 residues. The CDR3 spells CAISRGYQHEQYF. CDR3 DNA: TGCGCCATCAGCAGGGGGTATCAACACGAGCAGTACTTC.

J is TRBJ1-1 and V is TRBV7-6; tentative D call: TRBD1 (5 bases). V lost 5 bases to trimming and J lost 5 bases, with 12 bases between them. The V gene's germline CDR1 is SGHVS and CDR2 FNYEAQ. The CDR3 runs to 13 residues. The CDR3, as DNA: TGTGCCAGCAGCGGGTTAAGGGGTACTGAAGCTTTCTTT. Its translation: CASSGLRGTEAFF. Full variable domain (missing parts from reference TRBV7-6 and TRBJ1-1): GAGVSQSPRYKVTKRGQDVALRCDPISGHVSLYWYRQALGQGPEFLTYFNYEAQQDKSGLPNDRFSAERPEGSISTLTIQRTEQRDSAMYRCASSGLRGTEAFFGQGTRLTVV.

Many counts were recorded for this clonotype. The chain couples TRBV7-2 to TRBJ1-1; D not resolved. Germline V gene lookup returns CDR1 SGHTA and CDR2 FQGNSA. CDR3 length: 15 amino acids. V gave up 3 bases and J gave up 1 base, with 12 bases separating them. The CDR3 is CASSFRATTNTEAFF. CDR3 nucleotide sequence: TGTGCCAGCAGCTTTAGGGCTACGACGAACACTGAAGCTTTCTTT.

In its sample, this clonotype was seen many times. The J gene is TRBJ2-7, the V gene TRBV20-1, with D perhaps TRBD1 (6 bases). Between the trimmed V and J ends, which lost 4 bases and 0 bases, there was a span of 19 bases. Germline CDR1 reads DFQATT; CDR2 reads SNEGSKA (reference sequence). The CDR3 has 16 residues. CDR3 region: CSAINPGQGASYEQYF. CDR3 nucleotides: TGCAGTGCTATTAACCCGGGACAAGGGGCCTCCTACGAGCAGTACTTC.

This clonotype was counted many times. The chain has TRBV20-1 and TRBJ1-6, with D unclear. Germline V gene data show CDR1 as DFQATT and CDR2 as SNEGSKA (reference sequence). The CDR3 is 17 residues long. Trimming stripped 0 bases from V and 3 bases from J, with 15 bases between. CDR3 region: CSARDISEGLYNSPLHF. CDR3 in DNA: TGCAGTGCTAGAGATATTTCGGAGGGCCTCTATAATTCACCCCTCCACTTT.

This chain uses TRBV9 with TRBJ2-5; 9 bases are shared with TRBD1. The CDR3 covers 15 residues. The germline gives CDR1 SGDLS, CDR2 YYNGEE. The ends lost 5 bases at V and 4 bases at J; junction bases unmatched: 9. This chain's CDR3 is CASSSNRGRRETQYF. CDR3 DNA sequence: TGTGCCAGCAGTTCTAACAGGGGGCGGAGAGAGACCCAGTACTTC.

This clonotype has ten or more counts. This sequence joins TRBV7-9 and TRBJ2-5; no firm D call. Germline V gene data show CDR1 as SEHNR and CDR2 as FQNEAQ (reference sequence). This CDR3 comprises 14 residues. Trimming cost V 4 bases and J 2 bases, with 11 bases left between them. In DNA form, the CDR3 reads TGTGCCAGCAGCTCGGCGGCGATACAAGAGACCCAGTACTTC. This translates into CASSSAAIQETQYF.

The table lists this clonotype with a few counts. The germline gene is not matched at one end of the junction; a read error may be the cause. The chain recombines TRBV5-1 with TRBJ1-1, with D unresolved. The V gene's germline CDR1 is SGHRS and CDR2 YFSETQ. The CDR3 length is 14 residues. Here the CDR3 DNA reads TGCGCCAGCAACTTGGCAGCGTCCCGTGAAGCAGCTTTCTTT. This gives the protein CASNLAASREAAFF.

This clonotype has ten or more counts. The genes are TRBV6-1 and TRBJ2-2, with no clear D. Deletions cut 5 bases from V and 1 base from J, with 5 bases between. This CDR3 is 13 amino acids long. CDR1 and CDR2 (germline): MNHNS, SASEGT. The chain's CDR3 is CASSRRNTGELFF. CDR3 DNA: TGTGCCAGCAGTAGGCGGAACACCGGGGAGCTGTTTTTT.

In this sample, this clonotype turned up many times. The gene calls are TRBV20-1 and TRBJ1-5; D is undetermined. This CDR3 region has 14 residues. Germline CDR1 DFQATT, CDR2 SNEGSKA (reference sequence). V was cut by 7 bases and J by 3 bases, with 16 bases left in between. The CDR3: CSGREGRINQPQHF. CDR3 coding DNA: TGCAGTGGGAGAGAAGGGAGAATCAATCAGCCCCAGCATTTT.

This clonotype was recorded at least ten times. The chain employs TRBV7-9 and TRBJ2-7, with D perhaps matching TRBD2 (5 bases). CDR3 length: 11 residues. V was pared by 5 bases and J by 8 bases, with 10 bases between. Germline V gene sequence: CDR1 SEHNR, CDR2 FQNEAQ (reference sequence). The CDR3, as DNA: TGTGCCAGCAGCATTAGCGAGAAGCAGTACTTC. Translation gives CASSISEKQYF. The variable domain in full, completed from reference TRBV7-9 and TRBJ2-7, reads DTGVSQNPRHKITKRGQNVTFRCDPISEHNRLYWYRQTLGQGPEFLTYFQNEAQLEKSRLLSDRFSAERPKGSFSTLEIQRTEQGDSAMYLCASSISEKQYFGPGTRLTVT.

In its sample, this clonotype was seen many times. CDR3 sequence (DNA): TGTGCCAGCAGCAAGACAGGGTTGTCCTATGGCTACACCTTC. It translates to CASSKTGLSYGYTF. The J gene is TRBJ1-2, the V gene TRBV5-6; 7 positions agree with TRBD1. Germline assignment: CDR1 SGHDT and CDR2 YYEEEE. This CDR3 spans 14 amino acids. The ends lost 4 bases at V and 4 bases at J; junction bases unmatched: 7. The complete variable domain, with remaining parts taken from reference TRBV5-6 and TRBJ1-2, reads DAGVTQSPTHLIKTRGQQVTLRCSPKSGHDTVSWYQQALGQGPQFIFQYYEEEERQRGNFPDRFSGHQFPNYSSELNVNALLLGDSALYLCASSKTGLSYGYTFGSGTRLTVV.

This clonotype has ten or more counts. This chain uses TRBV29-1 with TRBJ2-7, with unresolved D. Trimming left V 1 base short and J 9 bases short, with 22 bases between. The CDR3 extends over 15 amino acids. The germline V gene encodes CDR1 SQVTM and CDR2 ANQGSEA. The CDR3 DNA follows: TGCAGCGTTGAAGGGGGAAGAGGAAACCCTACGGGGCAGTACTTC. Translated: CSVEGGRGNPTGQYF.

This clonotype has a count of ten or more. This sequence joins TRBV19 and TRBJ2-4; the D gene could be TRBD1 or TRBD2 (5 bases each). The CDR3 sequence is 15 residues long. Germline V lookup: CDR1 LNHDA, CDR2 SQIVND (reference sequence). The germline V and J ends were trimmed by 1 base and 5 bases, with 12 bases remaining between them. CDR3 protein: CASSIGPGRENIQYF. CDR3 coding DNA: TGTGCCAGTAGTATAGGGCCAGGGAGAGAAAACATTCAGTACTTC.

The chain uses TRBV27 and TRBJ1-1; D uncertain. Germline V gene data show CDR1 as MNHEY and CDR2 as SMNVEV (reference sequence). Trimming pared 7 bases from V and 1 base from J, leaving 10 bases between. This CDR3 contains 13 residues. The CDR3, as DNA: TGTGCCAGCATGACGGCAGCGAACACTGAAGCTTTCTTT. It yields the protein CASMTAANTEAFF.

This clonotype was recorded only once. In DNA, the CDR3 is TGTGCCAGCAGTCCACCGGGACAGGGCTTAAACTATGGCTACACCTTC. Protein: CASSPPGQGLNYGYTF. This chain links TRBV28 with TRBJ1-2; 9 bases are shared with TRBD1. CDR1 is MDHEN, CDR2 SYDVKM, per germline. The V and J ends lost 5 bases and 2 bases, in that order; junction bases with no gene match: 9. The CDR3 totals 16 residues.

This clonotype was observed at least ten times. The chain recombines TRBV12-3 or TRBV12-4 with TRBJ2-5; D is uncertain. The CDR3 loop spans 13 amino acids. V was clipped by 6 bases and J by 2 bases, with 10 bases between them. This chain's CDR3 is CASRFSRQETQYF. The CDR3 DNA follows: TGTGCCAGCAGGTTTTCTCGACAAGAGACCCAGTACTTC.